This TCR beta chain comes out of a study of cytomegalovirus exposure and HLA in healthy donors. Notes on the study in general: Most subjects' HLA-A and HLA-B alleles were reportedly predicted from TCR beta sequences. A later analysis associated 15,000 or so TCR beta sequences with HLA alleles at a 0.05 false discovery rate.

In regard to this clone: Antigen specificity is unknown.

The germline V and J ends were trimmed by 6 bases and 4 bases, with 15 bases remaining between them. The CDR3 loop spans 15 amino acids. Germline-derived CDR1 and CDR2 are MNHEY and SMNVEV (reference sequence). The PCR was carried out with 60 Vbeta primers and 13 Jbeta primers. In the authors' workflow: The authors later counted around 80 million unique TCR beta chains, roughly 10 million of them shared. TCRdb keeps only in-frame clones here, not all; method: immunoSEQ multiplex PCR. The V and J calls and clone size are taken from that table; D and trimming were inferred from the DNA. The sample lists more than 150,000 clones; over 75% were seen once.

The sample was PBMCs. The chain has TRBV27 and TRBJ2-2, with a weak D call TRBD2 (5 bases). This clonotype originated in a man in his forties in good health and CMV-seropositive. CDR3 sequence: CASRLYREPTGELFF. The CDR3 DNA sequence: TGTGCCAGCAGACTTTACCGGGAACCCACCGGGGAGCTGTTTTTT.